This T cell receptor (beta chain) was profiled in a study of control samples from healthy donors and cancer patients. The V gene's germline CDR1 is LNHDA and CDR2 SQIVND (reference sequence). V lost 3 bases and J 10 bases, leaving 15 bases between the germline ends. The CDR3 consists of 13 residues. Using immunoSEQ multiplex PCR, the repertoire was profiled, and TCRdb retains in-frame clones only, with some absent. Here the sample spans around 150,000 clones, over 85% being singletons. The rearrangement links TRBV19 to TRBJ1-1; a weak D match, TRBD1 (6 bases). Sequences were obtained from blood. The TCR originated in a woman aged 40-49 years in good health. The CDR3 DNA follows: TGTGCCAGTAGTATGTCAGGGGAAGTAGTAGCTTTCTTT. It encodes CASSMSGEVVAFF.